This T cell receptor beta chain was recorded in a study of blood T cell repertoires in COVID-19. Produced via immunoSEQ multiplex PCR; TCRdb's table is partial and in-frame only. This sample has tens of thousands of clones; 77% occur once, and the top ten carry about 9.9%. The V gene's germline CDR1 is SGHRS and CDR2 YFSETQ. V lost 4 bases, J lost 2 bases, and 12 bases lay in between. The CDR3 totals 14 residues. The chain combines TRBV5-1 with TRBJ1-2, with D possibly TRBD1 on 6 matching bases. The sequence was obtained from a human donor in a cohort sampled during active COVID-19. The sequenced sample consisted of peripheral blood. CDR3 bases: TGCGCCAGCAGCCGAGGGGGAGTAAACTATGGCTACACCTTC. It is translated as CASSRGGVNYGYTF.